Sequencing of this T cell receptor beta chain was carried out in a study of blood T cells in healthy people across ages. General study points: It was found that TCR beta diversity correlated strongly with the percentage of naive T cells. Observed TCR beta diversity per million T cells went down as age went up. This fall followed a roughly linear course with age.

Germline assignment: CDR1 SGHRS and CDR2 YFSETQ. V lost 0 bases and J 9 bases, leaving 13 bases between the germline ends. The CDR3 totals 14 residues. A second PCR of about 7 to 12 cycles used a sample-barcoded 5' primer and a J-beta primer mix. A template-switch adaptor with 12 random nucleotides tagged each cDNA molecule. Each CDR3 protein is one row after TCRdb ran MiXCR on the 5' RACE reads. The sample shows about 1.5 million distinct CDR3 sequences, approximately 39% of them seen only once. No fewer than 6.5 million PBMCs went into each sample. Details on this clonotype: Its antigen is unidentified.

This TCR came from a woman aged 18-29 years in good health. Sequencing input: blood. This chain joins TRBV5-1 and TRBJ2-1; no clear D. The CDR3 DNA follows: TGCGCCAGCAGCTTGGCCGGCCTAGGAAGTGAGCAGTTCTTC. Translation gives CASSLAGLGSEQFF.